The rows below give T cell receptor beta chains drawn from one sample of a study of blood T cells in healthy people across ages. TCRdb redid the calling of the 5' RACE reads with MiXCR, one entry per CDR3 protein. The sample carries roughly 1,500,000 distinct CDR3 sequences, about 35% recorded once. Material for sequencing was blood. All receptors come from a woman aged 25-40 years in good health. Both conserved end residues are part of each CDR3. D genes are given only for firm matches. Clone size is stated in some rows and not others, as once, few, many or a class when expanded.

D	V	J	size	length	CDR3	DNA
TRBD2	TRBV13	TRBJ2-1	-	16	CASSLREAGVYNEQFF	TGTGCCAGCAGCTTACGAGAAGCGGGAGTCTACAATGAGCAGTTCTTC
TRBD2	TRBV7-3	TRBJ2-1	-	14	CASNASGGYNEQFF	TGTGCCAGCAACGCTAGCGGGGGGTACAATGAGCAGTTCTTC
-	TRBV19	TRBJ2-3	-	15	CASSIILWGTDTQYF	TGTGCCAGTAGTATTATCCTCTGGGGCACAGATACGCAGTATTTT
-	TRBV28	TRBJ1-1	few	15	CASSDMGHSGTEAFF	TGTGCCAGCAGTGACATGGGCCACTCGGGCACTGAAGCTTTCTTT
-	TRBV7-9	TRBJ2-1	few	16	CASSNKGTYGYNEQFF	TGTGCCAGCAGCAACAAGGGCACTTACGGATACAATGAGCAGTTCTTC
-	TRBV15	TRBJ2-5	-	13	CATRAENKETQYF	TGTGCCACCAGGGCGGAGAACAAGGAGACCCAGTACTTC
-	TRBV19	TRBJ1-5	-	16	CASSIDLFLGNQPQHF	TGTGCCAGTAGTATAGACCTATTTTTAGGGAATCAGCCCCAGCATTTT
TRBD1	TRBV2	TRBJ2-7	-	13	CASCPGGLGEQYF	TGTGCCAGCTGCCCAGGGGGTCTTGGCGAGCAGTACTTC
-	TRBV18	TRBJ2-6	once	15	CASEGGPSGANVLTF	TGTGCCAGCGAAGGGGGGCCCTCTGGGGCCAACGTCCTGACTTTC
-	TRBV7-9	TRBJ1-4	-	18	CASSPPAVSTAFNEKLFF	TGTGCCAGCAGCCCGCCTGCGGTGTCGACAGCCTTTAATGAAAAACTGTTTTTT
-	TRBV20-1	TRBJ2-7	-	13	CSARDSKGVKQYF	TGCAGTGCTAGAGATTCGAAAGGAGTGAAGCAGTACTTC
-	TRBV5-1	TRBJ2-1	-	16	CASSLSGAQSYNEQFF	TGCGCCAGCAGCTTGTCGGGGGCCCAATCCTACAATGAGCAGTTCTTC
TRBD2	TRBV5-1	TRBJ2-1	-	16	CASLKTSGGFGNEQFF	TGCGCCAGTCTTAAGACTAGCGGGGGGTTTGGCAATGAGCAGTTCTTC
TRBD1	TRBV20-1	TRBJ1-5	-	16	CSALVLGTVSNQPQHF	TGCAGTGCCCTAGTCTTAGGGACAGTTAGCAATCAGCCCCAGCATTTT
-	TRBV9	TRBJ2-1	-	15	CASRADGSGANEQFF	TGTGCCAGCAGGGCAGACGGTTCTGGGGCCAATGAGCAGTTCTTC
-	TRBV3-1	TRBJ2-3	-	17	CASSRIDGGAFTDTQYF	TGTGCCAGCAGCCGTATCGATGGGGGGGCGTTCACAGATACGCAGTATTTT
-	TRBV15	TRBJ2-3	-	16	CATSRAARPGTDTQYF	TGTGCCACCAGCAGAGCAGCCAGGCCGGGCACAGATACGCAGTATTTT
TRBD1	TRBV20-1	TRBJ2-3	-	16	CSANTGTGGSTDTQYF	TGCAGTGCTAATACCGGGACAGGGGGTTCCACAGATACGCAGTATTTT
TRBD1	TRBV20-1	TRBJ1-2	-	14	CSARGRGRGYGYTF	TGCAGTGCTAGAGGCAGGGGGCGCGGGTATGGCTACACCTTC
TRBD2	TRBV20-1	TRBJ2-1	-	16	CSAARQGLAERDEQFF	TGCAGTGCTGCTCGGCAAGGACTAGCGGAACGGGATGAGCAGTTCTTC
-	TRBV6-6	TRBJ2-1	few	13	CASRSRGDNEQFF	TGTGCCAGCAGATCCAGGGGTGACAATGAGCAGTTCTTC
TRBD1	TRBV7-9	TRBJ2-7	few	14	CASRPAGGSYEQYF	TGTGCCAGCAGACCCGCAGGGGGCAGCTACGAGCAGTACTTC
-	TRBV10-3	TRBJ2-1	few	13	CAISAVGNNEQFF	TGTGCCATCAGTGCAGTGGGGAACAATGAGCAGTTCTTC
-	TRBV9	TRBJ2-3	many	15	CASSVGGPITDTQYF	TGTGCCAGCAGCGTAGGAGGGCCGATCACAGATACGCAGTATTTT
TRBD1	TRBV20-1	TRBJ2-3	many	13	CSARTGNTDTQYF	TGCAGTGCCCGGACAGGAAACACAGATACGCAGTATTTT
TRBD2	TRBV5-1	TRBJ2-5	-	15	CASSLTSGRVQTQYF	TGCGCCAGCAGCCTGACTAGCGGCCGTGTCCAGACCCAGTACTTC
TRBD2	TRBV28	TRBJ2-1	few	16	CASSFGGSGRATEQFF	TGTGCCAGCAGTTTCGGTGGTAGCGGGAGGGCCACGGAGCAGTTCTTC
TRBD1	TRBV7-2	TRBJ1-5	few	14	CASSYDRGHQPQHF	TGTGCCAGCAGCTATGACAGGGGACATCAGCCCCAGCATTTT
-	TRBV20-1	TRBJ2-3	-	14	CSARTSTSTDTQYF	TGCAGTGCTAGAACTAGCACAAGCACAGATACGCAGTATTTT
TRBD2	TRBV9	TRBJ2-7	few	15	CASSAGTTATYEQYF	TGTGCCAGCAGCGCGGGGACTACCGCAACCTACGAGCAGTACTTC
TRBD1	TRBV15	TRBJ1-1	-	14	CATGGGGGYTEAFF	TGTGCCACCGGCGGAGGAGGGGGCTACACTGAAGCTTTCTTT
TRBD2	TRBV4-2	TRBJ2-3	few	16	CASSQELAGVADTQYF	TGTGCCAGCAGCCAAGAACTAGCGGGAGTTGCAGATACGCAGTATTTT
TRBD2	TRBV29-1	TRBJ2-1	-	14	CSAPLAGYYNEQFF	TGCAGCGCTCCACTAGCGGGGTACTACAATGAGCAGTTCTTC
-	TRBV6-2/TRBV6-3	TRBJ2-7	-	16	CASSLEGLTSSYEQYF	TGTGCCAGCAGCCTGGAAGGACTTACCAGCTCCTACGAGCAGTACTTC
-	TRBV5-1	TRBJ1-1	-	12	CASGSGQPEAFF	TGCGCCAGCGGCTCGGGGCAACCTGAAGCTTTCTTT
-	TRBV6-1	TRBJ1-4	-	14	CASSEPGMLEKLFF	TGTGCCAGCAGTGAACCAGGGATGTTGGAAAAACTGTTTTTT
-	TRBV12-3/TRBV12-4	TRBJ2-1	-	17	CASSSTSLDKSYNEQFF	TGTGCCAGCAGCTCAACCTCTCTAGACAAGTCCTACAATGAGCAGTTCTTC
TRBD1	TRBV20-1	TRBJ2-7	-	16	CSAHGTRQGRPYEQYF	TGCAGTGCTCATGGTACGAGACAGGGAAGACCCTACGAGCAGTACTTC
TRBD2	TRBV2	TRBJ2-3	few	16	CASSGRAGARTDTQYF	TGTGCCAGCAGCGGTCGAGCGGGAGCTCGCACAGATACGCAGTATTTT
-	TRBV3-1	TRBJ2-3	-	15	CATKAGTSSTDTQYF	TGTGCCACTAAGGCAGGGACATCTAGCACAGATACGCAGTATTTT
TRBD1	TRBV5-5	TRBJ2-7	few	14	CASSVTGDNYEQYF	TGTGCCAGCAGCGTGACAGGGGATAACTACGAGCAGTACTTC
TRBD2	TRBV5-1	TRBJ2-3	-	17	CASSFASAGGFTDTQYF	TGCGCCAGCAGCTTTGCCTCGGCGGGGGGTTTCACAGATACGCAGTATTTT
-	TRBV5-1	TRBJ2-4	-	13	CASSVEHSMVQYF	TGCGCCAGCAGCGTGGAACACTCTATGGTTCAGTACTTC
-	TRBV5-1	TRBJ2-1	-	15	CASSQTGQGFDEQFF	TGCGCCAGCAGCCAAACGGGACAAGGTTTTGATGAGCAGTTCTTC
TRBD1	TRBV5-5	TRBJ2-2	-	17	CASSSVGGTGNPGELFF	TGTGCCAGCAGCTCCGTAGGGGGGACAGGGAACCCCGGGGAGCTGTTTTTT
TRBD2	TRBV10-3	TRBJ2-1	-	13	CAIRGTSVNEQVF	TGTGCCATCAGGGGGACTAGCGTGAATGAGCAGGTCTTC
-	TRBV27	TRBJ2-5	-	16	CASSLLAPQRLETQYF	TGTGCCAGCAGTTTATTGGCCCCGCAAAGGTTAGAGACCCAGTACTTC
TRBD2	TRBV3-1	TRBJ2-7	-	14	CASSRLAGASEQYF	TGTGCCAGCAGCCGACTAGCGGGAGCTAGCGAGCAGTACTTC
-	TRBV20-1	TRBJ1-1	few	17	CSATEFLRRTDNTEAFF	TGCAGTGCTACCGAATTTTTACGTCGGACAGACAACACTGAAGCTTTCTTT
TRBD2	TRBV7-9	TRBJ2-5	few	14	CASSPGTSGDRRYF	TGTGCCAGCAGCCCAGGGACTAGCGGGGACCGAAGGTACTTC
-	TRBV6-2/TRBV6-3	TRBJ2-7	-	13	CACSRTPLGEQYF	TGTGCCTGCAGCCGGACACCTTTGGGCGAGCAGTACTTC
-	TRBV5-1	TRBJ1-2	-	15	CASSFVGTVNYGYTF	TGCGCCAGCAGCTTTGTGGGGACGGTTAACTATGGCTACACCTTC
-	TRBV20-1	TRBJ1-4	few	11	CSARDIEKLFF	TGCAGTGCTAGAGATATAGAAAAACTGTTTTTT